Shown below are 7 T cell receptor beta chains from a single sample sequenced in a study of cytomegalovirus exposure and HLA in healthy donors. PCR amplification relied on 60 Vbeta primers (plus 13 Jbeta primers). The protocol was immunoSEQ multiplex PCR, while the TCRdb copy is restricted to in-frame clones and leaves out a portion. Here the sample spans about 130,000 clones, 70% to 85% being singletons. Input material: PBMCs. The receptors come from a boy aged 5-17 years in good health and CMV-seronegative.

CDR3 nucleotide sequence: TGTGCCAGCAGTGCTAGCGGGAGCTCCTACAATGAGCAGTTCTTC. Its translation: CASSASGSSYNEQFF. V is TRBV27 and J is TRBJ2-1, with 10 bases aligning to TRBD2. J gave up 0 bases and V 5 bases, and 1 base lay outside the gene matches. Germline loops: CDR1 MNHEY, CDR2 SMNVEV (reference sequence). The CDR3 is 15 residues long.

CDR3 loop: CASSLSPGGPGEQYF. The CDR3 coding sequence is TGTGCCAGCAGTTTGTCCCCGGGAGGGCCGGGCGAGCAGTACTTC. The J gene is TRBJ2-7, the V gene TRBV27; 8 positions match TRBD2. CDR1 is MNHEY and CDR2 is SMNVEV in the germline V gene (reference sequence). Trimming at V came to 3 bases and at J to 6 bases, leaving 10 bases not matched to a gene. This CDR3 is 15 amino acids long.

The chain joins TRBV13 to TRBJ2-1; D is perhaps TRBD2 (5 bases). The CDR3 is made up of 19 amino acids. Trimming stripped 2 bases from V and 0 bases from J, with 20 bases between. The germline V gene has CDR1 PRHDT and CDR2 FYEKMQ (reference sequence). CDR3 sequence: CASSLWVSVSGSSYNEQFF. Written as DNA, the CDR3 is TGTGCCAGCAGCTTATGGGTTTCGGTTTCTGGGAGCTCCTACAATGAGCAGTTCTTC.

This clone was recorded only once. The chain links TRBV29-1 to TRBJ2-1, with D perhaps TRBD1 (5 bases). The V gene's germline CDR1 is SQVTM and CDR2 ANQGSEA. The CDR3 runs 14 residues. V was pared by 3 bases and J by 3 bases, with 12 bases between. This CDR3 is CSVEGRENYNEQFF. CDR3 coding DNA: TGCAGCGTTGAGGGCAGGGAAAACTACAATGAGCAGTTCTTC.

This sequence joins TRBV4-3 and TRBJ1-1; no firm D call. This CDR3 is 20 amino acids long. Trimming cost V 0 bases and J 0 bases, with 23 bases left between them. Germline V gives CDR1 LGHNA, CDR2 YSLEER. DNA of the CDR3: TGCGCCAGCAGCCAAGATCCCCCCCAGGCCCTTGGGCAAATGAACACTGAAGCTTTCTTT. This codes for CASSQDPPQALGQMNTEAFF.

The chain couples TRBV4-3 to TRBJ2-1; tentative D call: TRBD2 (5 bases). The CDR3 is made up of 13 amino acids. The V gene's germline CDR1 is LGHNA and CDR2 YSLEER. With 0 bases removed from V and 10 bases from J, the gap between germline ends came to 10 bases. CDR3 sequence reads: CASSQEDQREQFF. In DNA form, the CDR3 reads TGCGCCAGCAGCCAAGAGGATCAGCGGGAGCAGTTCTTC.

The count of this clone is one. The CDR3 loop reads CASSARLAPYNEQFF. The CDR3 coding sequence is TGCGCCAGCAGCGCTAGACTAGCCCCCTACAATGAGCAGTTCTTC. The chain joins TRBV5-1 to TRBJ2-1; 7 positions match TRBD2. CDR1 is SGHRS, CDR2 YFSETQ, per germline. The CDR3 spans 15 residues. J gave up 2 bases and V 4 bases, and 6 bases lay outside the gene matches.